The 12 T cell receptor beta chains listed next were all sequenced from one sample in a study of blood T cell repertoires in COVID-19. Generated by immunoSEQ multiplex PCR, the TCRdb table keeps only in-frame clones and is missing some. The repertoire has approximately 350,000 clones, 89% of them found once; the top ten carry about 2.9%. The specimen sequenced was peripheral blood. Source of these receptors: a woman younger than 45 with COVID-19, enrolled during active disease.

V is TRBV4-1 and J is TRBJ2-3; the match to TRBD2 covers 14 bases. Germline CDR1 and CDR2: MGHRA and YSYEKL. This CDR3 has 17 residues. With 4 bases clipped from V and 3 bases from J, the junction kept 6 bases outside the gene matches. CDR3 nucleotide sequence: TGCGCCAGCAGCCGAGGGACTAGCGGGAGCGGAACAGATACGCAGTATTTT. It yields the protein CASSRGTSGSGTDTQYF.

V gene TRBV6-5 combines with J gene TRBJ1-6; a possible D gene is TRBD1 (5 bases). V shed 4 bases and J shed 13 bases, with 14 bases lying between them. CDR3 size: 13 residues. Germline values: CDR1 MNHEY, CDR2 SVGAGI. CDR3 sequence reads: CASSSSQGRPLHF. DNA of the CDR3: TGTGCCAGCAGTTCCAGTCAGGGAAGGCCCCTCCACTTT.

The rearrangement joins TRBV4-3 to TRBJ2-1, with 10 bases fitting TRBD2. V shed 1 base, J shed 5 bases, and the junction held 8 bases outside the gene matches. In germline, CDR1 is LGHNA, CDR2 YSLEER. The CDR3 loop spans 17 amino acids. The CDR3 coding sequence is TGCGCCAGCAGCCAAGGCTGGACTAGCGGACAAAACAATGAGCAGTTCTTC. This sequence encodes CASSQGWTSGQNNEQFF.

The chain combines TRBV20-1 with TRBJ1-5; D is ambiguous. Germline loops: CDR1 DFQATT, CDR2 SNEGSKA (reference sequence). The V end lost 3 bases, the J end lost 2 bases, and 11 bases lay between the germline ends. The length of the CDR3 is 14 residues. In DNA form, the CDR3 reads TGCAGTGCTAGTCAGTTTGATGGCAATCAGCCCCAGCATTTT. This translates into CSASQFDGNQPQHF.

This chain connects TRBV13 to TRBJ2-5; D gene ambiguous. V shed 1 base and J shed 4 bases, with 13 bases lying between them. The CDR3 is 15 residues long. In germline, CDR1 is PRHDT, CDR2 FYEKMQ (reference sequence). This chain's CDR3 is CASSLDGLRGETQYF. CDR3 coding DNA: TGTGCCAGCAGCTTAGATGGCCTTAGAGGAGAGACCCAGTACTTC.

The chain joins TRBV5-1 to TRBJ1-2; 8 bases agree with TRBD1. Trimming took 0 bases from V and 5 from J; bases not matched to a gene: 12. The length of the CDR3 is 17 residues. Germline values: CDR1 SGHRS, CDR2 YFSETQ. For the CDR3, the DNA is TGCGCCAGCAGCTTGGAAGGTGGGACAGGATCCCAGTATGGCTACACCTTC. Encoded protein: CASSLEGGTGSQYGYTF.

The V and J genes are TRBV24-1 and TRBJ2-5, with D possibly TRBD1 on 5 matching bases. V lost 2 bases to trimming and J lost 1 base, with 7 bases between them. From germline, CDR1 is KGHDR and CDR2 SFDVKD. The CDR3 has 14 amino acids. CDR3 DNA: TGTGCCACCAGTGATTCCCAGGGCCAAGAGACCCAGTACTTC. Its protein is CATSDSQGQETQYF.

V usage is TRBV5-5 and J usage is TRBJ1-3; the match to TRBD1 covers 9 bases. The CDR3 spans 15 residues. Germline V gene data show CDR1 as SGHKS and CDR2 as YYEKEE (reference sequence). V dropped 4 bases and J dropped 3; count of bases not matched to a gene: 5. CDR3 in DNA: TGTGCCAGCAGCGGAGGGACAGGGCGTGGAAACACCATATATTTT. It is translated as CASSGGTGRGNTIYF.

This sequence joins TRBV5-6 and TRBJ2-7; TRBD2 matches at 8 bases. V lost 4 bases and J lost 2; bases outside the gene matches: 8. The CDR3 loop spans 15 amino acids. CDR1 SGHDT and CDR2 YYEEEE come from the germline V gene. CDR3 sequence: CASSLAGGRTYEQYF. As DNA, the CDR3 is TGTGCCAGCAGCCTTGCGGGGGGACGGACCTACGAGCAGTACTTC.

J is TRBJ1-1 and V is TRBV6-5; D may be TRBD1 (6 bases). From germline, CDR1 is MNHEY and CDR2 SVGAGI. Between the trimmed V and J ends, which lost 7 bases and 1 base, there was a span of 13 bases. The CDR3 length is 14 residues. The CDR3 sequence: CASTQGSPNTEAFF. The DNA for the CDR3 is TGTGCCAGCACCCAGGGGTCGCCGAACACTGAAGCTTTCTTT.

There are a few counts of this clone. The chain combines TRBV3-1 (or the pseudogene TRBV3-2) with TRBJ1-3; D call uncertain. The CDR3 is 13 residues long. V dropped 0 bases and J dropped 7 bases, with 7 bases sitting between them. Germline assignment: CDR1 LGHDT and CDR2 YNNKEL (reference sequence). As DNA, the CDR3 is TGTGCCAGCAGCCAAGATTTTTCGAACACCATATATTTT. This codes for CASSQDFSNTIYF.

This chain links TRBV10-3 with TRBJ2-3; TRBD1 matches at 8 bases. CDR1 and CDR2 (germline): ENHRY, SYGVKD. V trimming: 3 bases; J trimming: 4 bases; junction bases outside the gene matches: 3. The CDR3 loop spans 14 amino acids. CDR3 sequence: CAISDRGRADTQYF. The CDR3 DNA sequence: TGTGCCATCAGTGACAGGGGGCGGGCAGATACGCAGTATTTT.